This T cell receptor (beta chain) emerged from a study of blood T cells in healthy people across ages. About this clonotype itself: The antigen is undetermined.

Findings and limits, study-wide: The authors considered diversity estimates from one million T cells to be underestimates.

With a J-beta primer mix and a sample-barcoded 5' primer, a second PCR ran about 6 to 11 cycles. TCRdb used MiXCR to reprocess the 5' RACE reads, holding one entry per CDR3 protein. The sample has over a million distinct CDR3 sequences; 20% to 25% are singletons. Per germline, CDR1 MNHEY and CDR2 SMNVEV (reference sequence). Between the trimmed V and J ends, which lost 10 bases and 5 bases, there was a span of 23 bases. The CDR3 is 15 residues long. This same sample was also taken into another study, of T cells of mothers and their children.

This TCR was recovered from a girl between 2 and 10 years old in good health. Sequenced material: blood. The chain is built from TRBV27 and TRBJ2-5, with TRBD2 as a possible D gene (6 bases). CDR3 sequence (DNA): TGTGCCACAACGCCCGGTTGGGGGAGCGGGGAGACCCAGTACTTC. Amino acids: CATTPGWGSGETQYF.